A single sample is the source of the 10 T cell receptor beta chains below, sequenced in a study of T cell responses to AZD1222 COVID-19 vaccine. Clones were read by immunoSEQ multiplex PCR, and TCRdb kept only the in-frame ones, dropping some. The table records 150,000 to 170,000 clones, around 90% of them present only once. The specimen was peripheral blood, collected on day 0 of AZD1222 vaccination. These receptors were taken from an adult in good health.

The rearrangement uses TRBV6-1 and TRBJ1-6; D is possibly TRBD1 (5 bases). This CDR3 region has 15 residues. V was clipped by 1 base and J by 8 bases, with 12 bases between them. CDR1 and CDR2 (germline): MNHNS, SASEGT. The CDR3 nucleotides are TGTGCCAGCAGTGAAGGAGGGGACGGCTATTCACCCCTCCACTTT. As protein: CASSEGGDGYSPLHF.

V and J are TRBV7-6 and TRBJ1-3; 9 positions match TRBD1. The CDR3 extends over 17 amino acids. The germline V gene encodes CDR1 SGHVS and CDR2 FNYEAQ. The V and J ends lost 1 base and 0 bases, in that order; junction bases with no gene match: 4. The CDR3 sequence is CASSLGGTGSSGNTIYF. The CDR3 coding sequence is TGTGCCAGCAGCTTAGGCGGGACAGGGTCCTCTGGAAACACCATATATTTT.

This chain links TRBV6-2 or TRBV6-3 with TRBJ2-1; D is unresolved. Germline lookup yields CDR1 MNHEY and CDR2 SVGEGT. This CDR3 is 14 amino acids long. Trimming removed 2 bases at V and 9 bases at J, with 14 bases between. The CDR3 sequence: CASSYPVRSPEQFF. CDR3 sequence (DNA): TGTGCCAGCAGTTACCCGGTCCGTTCGCCTGAGCAGTTCTTC.

The chain uses TRBV12-3 or TRBV12-4 and TRBJ1-2; possible D gene TRBD1, 5 bases. The CDR3 consists of 13 residues. V was clipped by 2 bases and J by 7 bases, with 11 bases between them. The CDR3 spells CASSLFPGSGYTF. The DNA of the CDR3 is TGTGCCAGCAGTTTATTCCCAGGGAGTGGCTACACCTTC.

This clone showed up just a few times. The CDR3 region is CASSPGTGQLFF. CDR3 coding DNA: TGTGCCAGCAGTCCAGGGACAGGGCAACTGTTTTTT. This chain links TRBV2 with TRBJ1-4, with 9 nucleotides matching TRBD1. The CDR3 runs 12 residues. Germline CDR1 SNHLY, CDR2 FYNNEI. V lost 5 bases to trimming and J lost 12 bases; unmatched junction nucleotides: 4.

As for this clone: This sample also contains other DNA sequences that code for the same CDR3. The chain links TRBV7-2 to TRBJ2-1, with D unresolved. Trimming left V 3 bases short and J 9 bases short, with 6 bases between. Germline CDR1 SGHTA, CDR2 FQGNSA. The CDR3 runs 11 residues. The CDR3 DNA reads TGTGCCAGCAGCTTGGGTGGTGAGCAGTTCTTC. This gives the protein CASSLGGEQFF.

The CDR3 protein is CASSLGQVETQYF. The CDR3 coding sequence is TGTGCCAGCAGCCTGGGACAGGTAGAGACCCAGTACTTC. The J gene is TRBJ2-5, the V gene TRBV28; 8 bases map to TRBD1. Germline V gives CDR1 MDHEN, CDR2 SYDVKM. This CDR3 contains 13 residues. V lost 6 bases, J lost 4 bases, and 4 bases stayed unmatched.

The V and J genes are TRBV7-6 and TRBJ1-2; TRBD1 might be the D (5 bases). This CDR3 has 15 amino acids. The V gene lost 1 base and the J gene lost 7 bases, with 16 bases spanning the gap. Germline assignment: CDR1 SGHVS and CDR2 FNYEAQ. This CDR3 is CASSLVIGGRGGYTF. CDR3 coding DNA: TGTGCCAGCAGCTTAGTAATTGGGGGACGGGGTGGCTACACCTTC.

The genes are TRBV6-2 or TRBV6-3 and TRBJ2-7; 8 positions match TRBD2. Looked up from germline, CDR1 is MNHEY and CDR2 is SVGEGT. V lost 4 bases and J lost 3; bases outside the gene matches: 8. CDR3 length: 15 amino acids. The CDR3 loop reads CASSSGGGRVYEQYF. The CDR3 bases are TGTGCCAGCAGTTCGGGCGGGGGGCGAGTCTACGAGCAGTACTTC.

This clone was counted a single time. The V and J genes are TRBV12-3 or TRBV12-4 and TRBJ1-2; the D gene is possibly TRBD1 (5 bases). The CDR3 has 12 residues. The germline V and J ends were trimmed by 6 bases and 4 bases, with 9 bases remaining between them. Written as DNA, the CDR3 is TGTGCCAGCAGCTCAGGGACCTATGGCTACACCTTC. Translated, it gives CASSSGTYGYTF.